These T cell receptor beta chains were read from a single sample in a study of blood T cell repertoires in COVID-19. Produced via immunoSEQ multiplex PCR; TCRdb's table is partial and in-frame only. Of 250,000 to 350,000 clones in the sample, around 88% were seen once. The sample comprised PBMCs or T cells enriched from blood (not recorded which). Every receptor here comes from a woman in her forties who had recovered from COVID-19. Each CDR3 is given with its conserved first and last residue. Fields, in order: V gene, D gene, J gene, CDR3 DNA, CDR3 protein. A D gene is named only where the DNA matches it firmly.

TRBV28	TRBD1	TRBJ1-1	TGTGCCAGCAGTTTGGGAGGGGACAGGGGCACTGAAGCTTTCTTT	CASSLGGDRGTEAFF
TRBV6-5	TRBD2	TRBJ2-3	TGTGCCAGCAGTTACTCCTCGCTAGCGGGAGCCGATACGCAGTATTTT	CASSYSSLAGADTQYF
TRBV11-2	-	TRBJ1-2	TGTGCCAGCAACCTCCTTCGGGGGAGGTCTAACTATGGCTACACCTTC	CASNLLRGRSNYGYTF
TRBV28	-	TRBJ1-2	TGTGCCAGCAGTTTGGGTAACAGGAGGGCGGACTATGGCTACACCTTC	CASSLGNRRADYGYTF
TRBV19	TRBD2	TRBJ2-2	TGTGCCAGTAGTGTACTAGCGGGAGACACCGGGGAGCTGTTTTTT	CASSVLAGDTGELFF
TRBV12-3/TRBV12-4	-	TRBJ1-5	TGTGCCAGCAAGCGGACTGGCAATCAGCCCCAGCATTTT	CASKRTGNQPQHF
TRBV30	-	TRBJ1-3	TGTGCCTGGAACGAACTCTCTGGAAACACCATATATTTT	CAWNELSGNTIYF
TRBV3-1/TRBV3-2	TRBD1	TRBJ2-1	TGTGCCAGCAGCCAAGGTGGTACGGACAGGGGCTACAATGAGCAGTTCTTC	CASSQGGTDRGYNEQFF
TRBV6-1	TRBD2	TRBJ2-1	TGTGCCAGCAGTGAAGGGTTAGCGGGAGTTATGTTCTTC	CASSEGLAGVMFF
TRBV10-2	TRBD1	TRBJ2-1	TGCGCCAGCACCGAACAGACAGGGGCCTCCTACAATGAGCAGTTCTTC	CASTEQTGASYNEQFF